The clone carrying this T cell receptor beta chain has only one observation. Its specificity is not known. This entry belongs to a study of T cell responses to AZD1222 COVID-19 vaccine. Findings of the study overall: White British ancestry dominated among donors, who included more females, and clonal diversity was possibly underestimated.

TCRdb keeps only in-frame clones here, not all; method: immunoSEQ multiplex PCR. The table shows 70,000 or so clones, with about 88% occurring only once. Looked up from germline, CDR1 is SEHNR and CDR2 is FQNEAQ (reference sequence). V was cut by 4 bases and J by 4 bases, with 14 bases left in between. The CDR3 runs to 15 residues. The TCR originated in an adult in good health. This chain links TRBV7-9 with TRBJ2-1, with D possibly matching TRBD2 (6 bases). This specimen consisted of peripheral blood, obtained on day 0 of AZD1222 vaccination. In DNA, the CDR3 is TGTGCCAGCAGCTCAGCGGGCGGTCTATACAATGAGCAGTTCTTC. Translated, it gives CASSSAGGLYNEQFF.